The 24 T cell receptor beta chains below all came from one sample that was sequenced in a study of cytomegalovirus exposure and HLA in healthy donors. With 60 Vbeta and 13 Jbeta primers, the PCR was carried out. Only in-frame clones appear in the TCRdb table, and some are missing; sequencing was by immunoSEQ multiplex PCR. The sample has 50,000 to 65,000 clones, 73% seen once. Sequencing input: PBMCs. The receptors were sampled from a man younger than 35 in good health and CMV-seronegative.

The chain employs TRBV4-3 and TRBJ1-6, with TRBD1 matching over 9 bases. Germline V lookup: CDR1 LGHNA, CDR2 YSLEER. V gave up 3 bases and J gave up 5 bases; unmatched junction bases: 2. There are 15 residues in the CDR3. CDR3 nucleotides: TGCGCCAGCAGCCACCGGGACAGGGATAATTCACCCCTCCACTTT. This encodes CASSHRDRDNSPLHF.

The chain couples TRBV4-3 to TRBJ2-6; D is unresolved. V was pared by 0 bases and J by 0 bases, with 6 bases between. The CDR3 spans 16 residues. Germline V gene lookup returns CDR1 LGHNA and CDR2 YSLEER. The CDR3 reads CASSQDFNSGANVLTF. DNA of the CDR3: TGCGCCAGCAGCCAAGATTTTAACTCTGGGGCCAACGTCCTGACTTTC.

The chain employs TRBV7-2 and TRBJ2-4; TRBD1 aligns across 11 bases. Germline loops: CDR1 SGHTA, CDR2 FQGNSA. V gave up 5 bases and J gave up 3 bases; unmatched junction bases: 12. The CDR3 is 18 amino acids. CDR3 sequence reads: CASSPQRTGGYYKNIQYF. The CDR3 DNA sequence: TGTGCCAGCAGCCCGCAAAGGACAGGGGGCTATTACAAAAACATTCAGTACTTC. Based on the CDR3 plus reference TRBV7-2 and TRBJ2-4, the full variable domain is GAGVSQSPSNKVTEKGKDVELRCDPISGHTALYWYRQSLGQGLEFLIYFQGNSAPDKSGLPSDRFSAERTGGSVSTLTIQRTQQEDSAVYLCASSPQRTGGYYKNIQYFGAGTRLSVL.

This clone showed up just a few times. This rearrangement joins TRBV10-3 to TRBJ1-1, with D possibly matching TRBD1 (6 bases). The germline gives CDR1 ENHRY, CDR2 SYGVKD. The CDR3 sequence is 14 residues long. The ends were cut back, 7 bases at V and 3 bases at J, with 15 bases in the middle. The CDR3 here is CAITPTGQYTEAFF. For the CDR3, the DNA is TGTGCCATCACCCCGACGGGACAATACACTGAAGCTTTCTTT.

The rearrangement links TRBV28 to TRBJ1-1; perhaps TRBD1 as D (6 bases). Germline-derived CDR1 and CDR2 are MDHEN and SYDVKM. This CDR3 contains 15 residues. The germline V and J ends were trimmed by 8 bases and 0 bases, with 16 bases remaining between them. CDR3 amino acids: CASYRVPEMNTEAFF. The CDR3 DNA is TGTGCCAGCTACAGGGTTCCTGAGATGAACACTGAAGCTTTCTTT. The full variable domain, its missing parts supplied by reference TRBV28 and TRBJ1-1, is DVKVTQSSRYLVKRTGEKVFLECVQDMDHENMFWYRQDPGLGLRLIYFSYDVKMKEKGDIPEGYSVSREKKERFSLILESASTNQTSMYLCASYRVPEMNTEAFFGQGTRLTVV.

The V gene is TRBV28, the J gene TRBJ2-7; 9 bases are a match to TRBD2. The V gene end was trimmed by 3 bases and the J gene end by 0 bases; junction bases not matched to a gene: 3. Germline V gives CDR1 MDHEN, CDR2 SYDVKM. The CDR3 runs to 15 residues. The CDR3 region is CASSFELAGSYEQYF. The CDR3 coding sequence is TGTGCCAGCAGTTTCGAACTAGCGGGCTCCTACGAGCAGTACTTC.

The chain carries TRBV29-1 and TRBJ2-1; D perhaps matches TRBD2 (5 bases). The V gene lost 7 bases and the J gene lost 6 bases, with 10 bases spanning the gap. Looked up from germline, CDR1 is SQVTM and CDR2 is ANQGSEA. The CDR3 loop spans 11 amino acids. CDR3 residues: CSERERNEQFF. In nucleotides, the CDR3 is TGCAGCGAGAGGGAGCGCAATGAGCAGTTCTTC.

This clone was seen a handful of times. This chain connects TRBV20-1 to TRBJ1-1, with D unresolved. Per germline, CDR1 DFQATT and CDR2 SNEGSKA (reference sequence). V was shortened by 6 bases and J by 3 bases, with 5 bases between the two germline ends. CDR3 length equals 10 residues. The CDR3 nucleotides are TGCAGTGCATCAGACACTGAAGCTTTCTTT. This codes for CSASDTEAFF.

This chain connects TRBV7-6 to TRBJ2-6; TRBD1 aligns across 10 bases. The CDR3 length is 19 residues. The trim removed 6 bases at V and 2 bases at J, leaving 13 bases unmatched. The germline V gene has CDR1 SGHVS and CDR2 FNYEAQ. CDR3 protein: CASSSNPTGGFAGANVLTF. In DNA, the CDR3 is TGTGCCAGCAGTTCAAACCCGACAGGGGGCTTCGCTGGGGCCAACGTCCTGACTTTC.

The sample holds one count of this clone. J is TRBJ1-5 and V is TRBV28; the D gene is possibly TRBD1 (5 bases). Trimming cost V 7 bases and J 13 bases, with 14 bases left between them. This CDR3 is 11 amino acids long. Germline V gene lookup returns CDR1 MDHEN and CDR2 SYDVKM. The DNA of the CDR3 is TGTGCCAGCAACCCCGGGGGGGTACAGCATTTT. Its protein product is CASNPGGVQHF.

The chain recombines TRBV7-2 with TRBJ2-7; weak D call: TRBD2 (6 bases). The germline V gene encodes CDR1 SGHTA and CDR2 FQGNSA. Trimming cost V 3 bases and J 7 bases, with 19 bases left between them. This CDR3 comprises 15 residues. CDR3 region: CASSLVDLRDREQYF. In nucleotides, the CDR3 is TGTGCCAGCAGCTTGGTGGACCTGCGGGATCGAGAGCAGTACTTC.

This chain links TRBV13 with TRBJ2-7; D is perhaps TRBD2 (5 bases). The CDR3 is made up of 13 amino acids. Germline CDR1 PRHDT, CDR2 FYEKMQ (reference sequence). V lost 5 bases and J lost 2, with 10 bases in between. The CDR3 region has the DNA TGTGCCAGCAGCCCCGGGGTCGCCTACGAGCAGTACTTC. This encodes CASSPGVAYEQYF.

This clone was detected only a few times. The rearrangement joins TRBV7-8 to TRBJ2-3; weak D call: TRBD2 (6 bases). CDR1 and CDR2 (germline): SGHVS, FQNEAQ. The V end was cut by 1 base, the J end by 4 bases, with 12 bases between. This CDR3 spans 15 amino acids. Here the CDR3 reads CASSLDGGRADTQYF. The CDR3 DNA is TGTGCCAGCAGCTTAGACGGGGGAAGGGCAGATACGCAGTATTTT.

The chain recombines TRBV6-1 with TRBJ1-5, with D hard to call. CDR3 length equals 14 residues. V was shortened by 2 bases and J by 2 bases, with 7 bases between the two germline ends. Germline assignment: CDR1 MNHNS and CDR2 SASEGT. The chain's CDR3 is CASSEIQGNQPQHF. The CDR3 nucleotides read TGTGCCAGCAGTGAAATCCAGGGCAATCAGCCCCAGCATTTT.

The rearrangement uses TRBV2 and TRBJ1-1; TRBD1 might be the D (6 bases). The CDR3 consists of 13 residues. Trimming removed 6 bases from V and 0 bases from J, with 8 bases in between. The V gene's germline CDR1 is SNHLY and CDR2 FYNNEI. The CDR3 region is CASRGTLNTEAFF. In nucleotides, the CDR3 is TGTGCCAGCAGGGGGACATTGAACACTGAAGCTTTCTTT.

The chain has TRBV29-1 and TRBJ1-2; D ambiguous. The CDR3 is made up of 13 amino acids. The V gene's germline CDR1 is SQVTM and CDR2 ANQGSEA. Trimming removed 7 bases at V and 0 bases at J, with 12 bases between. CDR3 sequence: CSALEPTNYGYTF. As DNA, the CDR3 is TGCAGCGCCCTAGAACCTACTAACTATGGCTACACCTTC.

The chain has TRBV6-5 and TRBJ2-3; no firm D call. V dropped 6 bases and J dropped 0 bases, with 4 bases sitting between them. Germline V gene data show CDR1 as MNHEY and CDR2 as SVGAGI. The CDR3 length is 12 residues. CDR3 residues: CASSPSTDTQYF. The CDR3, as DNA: TGTGCCAGCAGCCCGAGCACAGATACGCAGTATTTT.

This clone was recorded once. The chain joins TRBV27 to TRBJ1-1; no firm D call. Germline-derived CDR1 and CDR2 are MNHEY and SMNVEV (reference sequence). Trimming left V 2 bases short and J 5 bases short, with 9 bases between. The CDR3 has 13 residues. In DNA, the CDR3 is TGTGCCAGCAGTTTAGGGGAGAGAACTGAAGCTTTCTTT. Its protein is CASSLGERTEAFF.

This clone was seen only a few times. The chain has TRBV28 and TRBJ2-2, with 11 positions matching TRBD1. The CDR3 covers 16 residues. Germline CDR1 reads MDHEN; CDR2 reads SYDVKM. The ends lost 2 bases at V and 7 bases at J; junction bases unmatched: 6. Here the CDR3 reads CASSLRGQGGFGELFF. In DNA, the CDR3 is TGTGCCAGCAGTTTAAGGGGACAGGGGGGCTTCGGGGAGCTGTTTTTT.

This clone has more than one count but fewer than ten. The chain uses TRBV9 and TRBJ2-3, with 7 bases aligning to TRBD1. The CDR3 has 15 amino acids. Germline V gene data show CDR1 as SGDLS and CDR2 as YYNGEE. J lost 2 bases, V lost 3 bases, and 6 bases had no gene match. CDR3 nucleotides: TGTGCCAGCAGCGGAACAGGGGTCGACACAGATACGCAGTATTTT. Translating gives CASSGTGVDTDTQYF.

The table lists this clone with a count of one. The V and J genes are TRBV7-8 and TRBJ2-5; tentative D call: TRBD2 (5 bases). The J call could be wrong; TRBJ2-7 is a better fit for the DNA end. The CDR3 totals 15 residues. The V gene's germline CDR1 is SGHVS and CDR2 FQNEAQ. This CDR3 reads CASSLNRGNSYEQYF. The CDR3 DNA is TGTGCCAGCAGCCTCAATCGGGGTAACTCCTACGAGCAGTACTTC.

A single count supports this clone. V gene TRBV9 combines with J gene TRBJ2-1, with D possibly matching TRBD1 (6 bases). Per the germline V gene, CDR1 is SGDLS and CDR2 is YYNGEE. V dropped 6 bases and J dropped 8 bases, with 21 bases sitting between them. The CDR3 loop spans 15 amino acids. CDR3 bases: TGTGCCAGCACCTTTAGAGGGCTTGGGGGCGATGAGCAGTTCTTC. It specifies CASTFRGLGGDEQFF.

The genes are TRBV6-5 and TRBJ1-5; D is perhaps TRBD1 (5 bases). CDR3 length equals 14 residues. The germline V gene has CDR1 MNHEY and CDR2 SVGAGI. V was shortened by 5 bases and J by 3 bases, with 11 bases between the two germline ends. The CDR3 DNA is TGTGCCAGCAGTACCGGACAACACAATCAGCCCCAGCATTTT. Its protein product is CASSTGQHNQPQHF.

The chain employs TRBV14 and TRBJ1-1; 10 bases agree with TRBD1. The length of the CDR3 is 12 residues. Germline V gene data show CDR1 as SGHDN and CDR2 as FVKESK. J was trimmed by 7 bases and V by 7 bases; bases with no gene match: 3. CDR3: CASKGQGHEAFF. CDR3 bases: TGTGCCAGCAAGGGACAGGGGCATGAAGCTTTCTTT. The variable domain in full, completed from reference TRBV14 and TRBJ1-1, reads EAGVTQFPSHSVIEKGQTVTLRCDPISGHDNLYWYRRVMGKEIKFLLHFVKESKQDESGMPNNRFLAERTGGTYSTLKVQPAELEDSGVYFCASKGQGHEAFFGQGTRLTVV.